This T cell receptor (beta chain) is from a study of cytomegalovirus exposure and HLA in healthy donors (dated 2017 in TCRdb). About the full investigation: According to an earlier analysis of a few hundred of the donors, about 179 million T cells yielded some 110 million unique TCR beta sequences and about 300 Gb of sequence data. An early release covering about 600 HLA-typed donors comprised 300 to 350 gigabases of sequencing data and tens of millions of unique TCR sequences. Of the 300 to 450 genotyped donors, approximately 83% fell in the genetic ancestry cluster associated with self-reported Caucasian donors. The study aimed to test whether signatures of past pathogen exposure could be identified by cataloging public T cell receptors. Using immunosequencing, the study profiled T cell repertoires from fewer than 700 subjects and related those repertoires to cytomegalovirus serostatus. Besides the first cohort of around 670 subjects, a separate validation cohort made up of over 100 different subjects was used. To predict cytomegalovirus infection status, the study brought together high-throughput TCR immunosequencing, statistical association of individual TCRs with disease status, and machine learning. To study patterns of TCR occurrence, a later analysis re-analyzed previously published TCR beta repertoires from 666 donors and added high-resolution HLA genotyping. Rather than drawing on any new phenotypic data, the later analysis identified candidate immune exposures from TCR beta sequences and the way those sequences occurred across donors. To decide whether each TCR beta V gene segment behaved as functional or pseudogenic, an earlier analysis of some 600 of the donors relied on high-throughput TCR beta sequencing. Donor age, sex, ethnicity and CMV serostatus were collected together with the repertoire data. A later genetic analysis took genome-wide SNP genotypes for about 55% of the 666 donors and used that subset as a discovery cohort. Every repertoire in the discovery cohort had been generated on one and the same sequencing platform. HLA typing covered class I and class II loci at four-digit resolution. The number of donors typed differed by locus, with about 629-630 for A, B, C, DRB1 and DQB1, around 560 for DQA1, approximately 570 for DPA1, and 472 for DPB1. Roughly 5 DR-DQ haplotypes were handled as single units for association and clustering, since linkage in the cohort was strong. Among about 410 genotyped donors of the cohort, an average of approximately 240,000 unique TCR beta nucleotide sequences was sequenced per donor, of which roughly 18% were non-productive.

The cohort comprised fewer than 700 healthy bone marrow donors. At the time of sampling, every cohort member was nominally healthy, though immune exposures that went unrecorded were likely present. The donor was CMV seropositive and was included in the group of 250 to 300 seropositive cohort members. A peripheral blood sample was collected from each donor, and TCR beta sequencing was performed on peripheral blood mononuclear cells. Genomic DNA was extracted from the blood cell samples with the Qiagen DNeasy Blood Extraction Kit. Relative to germline, V is 7 bases shorter and J is 7 bases shorter, with 10 bases between their ends. The CDR3 measures 11 amino acids from cysteine to phenylalanine. Just the 33-base CDR3 DNA is kept, in frame starting at base 1. CDR1 is given as MNHNY and CDR2 as SVGAGI, both from the germline V gene (reference sequence). Regarding this clone: Which antigen it targets is not known. Base qualities are not recorded, but no much larger clone differs from it by a single base.

The method was the immunoSEQ multiplex PCR assay. The multiplex PCR relied on a mix of 60 forward primers for TCR Vbeta segments and 13 reverse primers for TCR Jbeta segments. The CDR3 region of rearranged TCR beta genes was amplified from genomic DNA with a multiplex PCR assay. On the Illumina HiSeq System, the amplified TCR beta libraries were sequenced as 87-base-pair reads. Per the original workflow: In a later analysis, roughly 80 million unique TCR beta chains were counted across the 500 to 850 repertoires, and some 10 million of these chains were shared by at least two donors. Raw reads were error-corrected and collapsed into unique sequences by a nearest-neighbor algorithm in which closely related sequences were merged to remove PCR and sequencing errors. Alignment of CDR3 sequences to IMGT reference sequences was used to assign V, D and J gene segments. For a sequence to be retained, a match of at least six nucleotides to both a V gene segment and a J gene segment was required. A rearrangement was called productive if the CDR3 had no stop codons and remained in frame with V and J, and every other rearrangement was called non-productive. CDR3 was defined according to IMGT convention as the region running from the second conserved V-encoded cysteine to the conserved J-encoded phenylalanine. In an earlier analysis of around 540 of the donors, sequences lacking an unambiguous match to a single V gene segment were excluded. In an earlier analysis of about 590 of the donors, a V segment was called functional when productive rearrangements were above 56.7%, and segregating when the standard deviation between donors exceeded 5%. To diagnose cytomegalovirus status from the catalog of TCR beta chain sequences, a statistical classification framework was built. A later analysis assigned V and J genes by comparing TCR nucleotide sequences with IMGT/GENE-DB human TR gene sequences. A later analysis assigned CDR3 sequences and most-parsimonious VDJ recombination scenarios with the TCRdist pipeline. In a later analysis, each TCR beta chain was defined by its CDR3 amino acid sequence together with its V-gene family, and reads without a unique V-gene family were excluded. A later analysis removed over 500 highly shared, low-generation-probability nucleotide sequences to deal with suspected cross-contamination and a sequencing artifact. In a later analysis, a clonal expansion index for each public chain was calculated from normalized within-repertoire ranks of inferred template counts. A later analysis computed generation probabilities with a VDJ recombination model fitted to out-of-frame rearrangements, and checked the results against IGoR. A later analysis scored TCR-TCR, TCR-HLA and TCR-CMV co-occurrence with hypergeometric tests, applying a repertoire-size bias correction to TCR pairs. A later analysis estimated false discovery rates by permuting HLA or CMV assignments 20 times. A later analysis grouped co-occurring TCRs with DBSCAN, adding TCRdist sequence similarity when clustering within HLA-allele-positive subsets. Co-occurrence clustering excluded repertoires with fewer than 30,000 or more than 120,000 public chains, plus five with anomalous nucleotide sharing. In its TCRdb copy, this immuneACCESS table keeps in-frame sequences only and misses some clones. Where compared with another copy, unresolved V genes explain less than half of these, and the others have no known cause. The V and J calls and clone size come from that table; D and trimming were worked out from the DNA. The sample table lists about 120,000 clones, 77% of them with a count of one. Of the sample, roughly 5.2% falls within the top ten clones.

Study-level results and caveats: Some IMGT-functional V segments, including TRBV6-2 and TRBV6-3, could not be told apart with the 87-base-pair reads, so those segments were excluded. Correlated functional status among segregating V segments might reflect linkage disequilibrium, but an unknown experimental factor could not be ruled out. Compared with the approximately 710-donor mean, donors in an Asian-associated ancestry cluster had fewer N-insertions in productive TCRs, according to a later genetic analysis. This cohort had only TCR beta chains sequenced, and the lack of alpha or paired-chain data limited which features could be detected. Presence/absence analyses assumed roughly uniform sequencing depth across donors, an assumption that may not hold. A later analysis found that HLA-associated TCR beta chains were more clonally expanded and had lower generation probabilities than equally common non-associated chains. HLA typing was unavailable for some donors at each locus, so association tests used only the typed subset. The sequencing pipeline was judged likely to have produced a cluster of highly shared sequence variants as a technical artifact. For the cohort, immune exposure information was limited to CMV serostatus. In an earlier analysis of around 600 of the donors, most TCR beta V segments were observed in productive rearrangements about 90% or about 30% of the time, broadly matching IMGT annotations. According to a later analysis, TCR association rates differed among HLA loci, with DRB1 alleles showing the most associated TCRs and HLA-C alleles showing the fewest. When HLA alleles, especially DR and DQ, strongly co-occurred, attributing TCR associations to individual alleles was difficult. The study listed approximately 150 TCR beta chains as associated with cytomegalovirus. The classifier was reported to diagnose cytomegalovirus status with high specificity and sensitivity in both the original and validation cohorts. Most TCR sequences were observed very rarely across donors, whereas some public TCRs were present in many individuals. Three of the identified cytomegalovirus-associated TCR beta chains were confirmed in vitro to be specific for cytomegalovirus antigens. A later analysis found that most CMV-associated TCR beta chains appeared HLA-restricted, with HLA associations seemingly driven largely by CMV exposure. A further reported finding was that TCR beta sequences accurately predicted the HLA-A and HLA-B alleles for most subjects in the first cohort. Specific HLA alleles were associated with more than 15,000 TCR beta sequences at a false discovery rate of 0.05 in a later analysis. Some 15 rarely observed V segments, including chromosome 9 orphons, were excluded from the earlier analysis of several hundred of the donors because counts were too low. Several of the top co-occurrence clusters appeared to be linked to parvovirus B19, influenza, CMV and Epstein-Barr virus, according to a later analysis. In a later genetic analysis, a missense DCLRE1C variant was associated with V-gene and J-gene trimming of TCR beta chains, and the association was replicated in an independent cohort. The authors suggested that the approach could potentially be extended to other disease states and immunological phenotypes.

The V and J segments used are TRBV6-6 and TRBJ1-1, with an unclear D gene assignment. Source material: PBMCs. The receptor was derived from a man younger than 35 in good health and CMV-seropositive. The CDR3 region has the sequence CASTWAGEAFF. The nucleotide sequence reads TGTGCCAGCACTTGGGCCGGTGAAGCTTTCTTT.